This T cell receptor (beta chain) was sequenced in a study of T cells expressing NK-cell markers. Study background: Of eight sequenced donors, seven were HCMV-seropositive and one HCMV-seronegative.

With respect to this clonotype: Antigen specificity is unknown.

The CDR3 runs 15 residues. Germline CDR1 reads SGHRS; CDR2 reads YFSETQ. TCRdb reprocessed the 5' RACE reads, with one entry per CDR3 protein and no DNA. This sample contains about 460,000 distinct CDR3 sequences. Overall study findings and caveats: In a few donors, dominant clonotypes made up about 25-65% of CD3+CD56-NKG2C+ cells.

The sample taken for sequencing was blood T cells: a sorted CD56 or NKG2C T cell subset, CD4+ or CD8+ T cells, or bulk PBMC T cells (not recorded which). The sequence was obtained from a woman aged 45-65 years in good health. The rearrangement joins TRBV5-1 to TRBJ2-2; TCRdb selects TRBD1, and the lack of DNA leaves this call unchecked. The chain's CDR3 is CASSDRDTGHGELFF.